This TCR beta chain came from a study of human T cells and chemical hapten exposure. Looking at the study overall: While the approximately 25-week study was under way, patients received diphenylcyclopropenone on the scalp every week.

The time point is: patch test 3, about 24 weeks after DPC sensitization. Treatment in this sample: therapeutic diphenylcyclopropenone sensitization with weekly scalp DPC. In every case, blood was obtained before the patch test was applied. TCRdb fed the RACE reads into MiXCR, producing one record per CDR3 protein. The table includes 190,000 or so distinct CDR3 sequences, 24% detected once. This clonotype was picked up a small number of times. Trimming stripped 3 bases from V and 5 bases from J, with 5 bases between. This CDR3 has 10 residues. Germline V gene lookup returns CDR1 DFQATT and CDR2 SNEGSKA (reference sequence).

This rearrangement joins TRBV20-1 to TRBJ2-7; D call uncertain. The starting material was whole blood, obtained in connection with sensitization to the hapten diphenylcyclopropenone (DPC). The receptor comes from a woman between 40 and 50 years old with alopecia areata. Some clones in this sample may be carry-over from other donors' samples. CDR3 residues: CSASVHEQYF. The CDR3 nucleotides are TGCAGTGCTAGTGTCCACGAGCAGTACTTC.